What follows are 23 T cell receptor beta chains derived from one specimen sequenced in a study of blood T cell repertoires in COVID-19. Measured with immunoSEQ multiplex PCR; TCRdb has only the in-frame clones, and not every one. The sample includes 55,000 to 80,000 clones, under 95% seen only once; the top ten take 1.6%. Sequencing was carried out using peripheral blood. Source of these receptors: a human donor in a cohort sampled during active COVID-19.

The chain recombines TRBV5-4 with TRBJ1-6, with TRBD1 as a possible D gene (5 bases). The ends were cut back, 0 bases at V and 10 bases at J, with 11 bases in the middle. The germline V gene has CDR1 SGHNT and CDR2 YYREEE (reference sequence). The CDR3 is 14 residues long. The chain's CDR3 is CASSLARAGSPLHF. The CDR3 coding sequence is TGTGCCAGCAGCTTGGCACGGGCAGGGTCACCCCTCCACTTT.

The V call is TRBV11-2, the J call TRBJ2-5; TRBD1 agrees at 9 bases. CDR1 and CDR2 from the germline V gene are SGHAT and FQNNGV. V lost 6 bases and J lost 5; bases outside the gene matches: 10. There are 15 residues in the CDR3. Here the CDR3 DNA reads TGTGCCAGCAGAAAACCGGGACAGGGTTCTGAGACCCAGTACTTC. As protein: CASRKPGQGSETQYF.

This chain joins TRBV7-2 and TRBJ2-5, with TRBD1 matching 7 bases. Per germline, CDR1 SGHTA and CDR2 FQGNSA. The CDR3 is 17 residues long. After removal of 2 bases from V and 0 bases from J, the junction contained 9 bases not matched to a gene. The CDR3: CASSLRGGQQNQETQYF. In nucleotides, the CDR3 is TGTGCCAGCAGCTTAAGAGGGGGACAGCAAAACCAAGAGACCCAGTACTTC.

This chain joins TRBV6-6 and TRBJ2-2, with 7 positions matching TRBD1. The V and J ends lost 1 base and 10 bases, in that order; junction bases with no gene match: 9. Germline assignment: CDR1 MNHNY and CDR2 SVGAGI (reference sequence). The CDR3 consists of 15 residues. The CDR3 region has the DNA TGTGCCAGCAGTTACTTAGGGGGCAACCGCGAGGAGCTGTTTTTT. It specifies CASSYLGGNREELFF.

This clone was counted between two and nine times. The junction shows a germline mismatch at one end, possibly a read error. The genes are TRBV7-7 and TRBJ2-2; the match to TRBD2 covers 7 bases. CDR1 SSHAT and CDR2 FNYEAQ come from the germline V gene (reference sequence). This CDR3 contains 16 residues. In DNA, the CDR3 is TGTGCTAGCAGCTTAGTCGGCGGGAGTTTCACCGGGGAGCTGTTTTTT. This encodes CASSLVGGSFTGELFF.

The V and J genes are TRBV6-5 and TRBJ2-7, with a possible D match to TRBD1 (6 bases). The CDR3 is made up of 14 amino acids. The V and J ends lost 8 bases and 2 bases respectively, with 16 bases between them. Per germline, CDR1 MNHEY and CDR2 SVGAGI. DNA of the CDR3: TGTGCCAGCTCTTCGGACAGCAAGGCCTACGAGCAGTACTTC. This translates into CASSSDSKAYEQYF.

The chain recombines TRBV28 with TRBJ2-5; 7 bases match TRBD2. The length of the CDR3 is 15 residues. V lost 7 bases and J lost 1; bases outside the gene matches: 9. Germline V gives CDR1 MDHEN, CDR2 SYDVKM. CDR3 in DNA: TGTGCCAGCAAAGAGGTTGGGACTACCCAAGAGACCCAGTACTTC. Translating it yields CASKEVGTTQETQYF.

V is TRBV7-3 and J is TRBJ2-2; tentatively, D is TRBD2 (7 bases). V was shortened by 5 bases and J by 3 bases, with 13 bases between the two germline ends. CDR1 and CDR2 (germline): SGHTA, FQGTGA. This CDR3 spans 15 amino acids. CDR3 amino acids: CASSSLGGHTGELFF. CDR3 nucleotides: TGTGCCAGCAGCAGCCTGGGGGGGCACACCGGGGAGCTGTTTTTT.

This sequence joins TRBV9 and TRBJ1-1; possibly TRBD1 for D (6 bases). V gave up 4 bases and J gave up 3 bases, with 13 bases separating them. The CDR3 is made up of 14 amino acids. Germline lookup yields CDR1 SGDLS and CDR2 YYNGEE. Written as DNA, the CDR3 is TGTGCCAGCAGCCCTCATAAGGGGGACACTGAAGCTTTCTTT. Translated: CASSPHKGDTEAFF.

The CDR3 coding sequence is TGCGCCAGCAGTGAGTCGGGACTAGGGGGGCATGAGCAGTTCTTC. Protein: CASSESGLGGHEQFF. J is TRBJ2-1 and V is TRBV10-2; 8 bases agree with TRBD2. This CDR3 is 15 amino acids long. The germline gives CDR1 WSHSY, CDR2 SAAADI. V lost 0 bases to trimming and J lost 8 bases; unmatched junction nucleotides: 6.

V usage is TRBV7-9 and J usage is TRBJ1-4; D remains unclear. V was shortened by 5 bases and J by 1 base, with 11 bases between the two germline ends. Germline V lookup: CDR1 SEHNR, CDR2 FQNEAQ (reference sequence). The CDR3 consists of 15 residues. The CDR3 is CASSHPGLTNEKLFF. CDR3 in DNA: TGTGCCAGCAGCCACCCGGGGTTAACTAATGAAAAACTGTTTTTT.

The CDR3 loop reads CASSPWGQDTEAFF. The CDR3 DNA sequence: TGTGCCAGCAGCCCCTGGGGGCAGGACACTGAAGCTTTCTTT. V is TRBV9 and J is TRBJ1-1; D is possibly TRBD1 (6 bases). The CDR3 length is 14 residues. Trimming left V 4 bases short and J 3 bases short, with 13 bases between. In germline, CDR1 is SGDLS, CDR2 YYNGEE.

The chain couples TRBV5-1 to TRBJ2-1, with 13 bases identical to TRBD2. With 0 bases clipped from V and 6 bases from J, the junction kept 3 bases outside the gene matches. The germline V gene has CDR1 SGHRS and CDR2 YFSETQ. The CDR3 is made up of 16 amino acids. The CDR3 sequence: CASSLEGLAGPNEQFF. CDR3 coding DNA: TGCGCCAGCAGCTTGGAGGGACTAGCGGGACCCAATGAGCAGTTCTTC.

The genes are TRBV28 and TRBJ2-4; 7 bases align to TRBD2. Looked up from germline, CDR1 is MDHEN and CDR2 is SYDVKM. The CDR3 is made up of 13 amino acids. Trimming removed 8 bases from V and 6 bases from J; junction bases left unmatched: 7. The CDR3 loop is CASLRAGLNIQYF. The CDR3 DNA reads TGTGCCAGCTTGAGAGCGGGATTAAACATTCAGTACTTC.

The chain joins TRBV19 to TRBJ2-1; D uncertain. V was clipped by 3 bases and J by 7 bases, with 4 bases between them. CDR1 is LNHDA, CDR2 SQIVND, per germline (reference sequence). The CDR3 loop spans 11 amino acids. CDR3 amino acids: CASSISNEQFF. CDR3 coding DNA: TGTGCCAGTAGTATTAGTAATGAGCAGTTCTTC.

The chain carries TRBV7-2 and TRBJ2-7; possible D gene TRBD2, 5 bases. The CDR3 consists of 15 residues. V was pared by 2 bases and J by 2 bases, with 13 bases between. Looked up from germline, CDR1 is SGHTA and CDR2 is FQGNSA. This CDR3 reads CASSLRSGETYEQYF. The CDR3 DNA reads TGTGCCAGCAGCTTAAGGAGCGGTGAAACCTACGAGCAGTACTTC.

V is TRBV4-2 and J is TRBJ2-2; TRBD2 matches 7 bases. This CDR3 region has 17 residues. CDR1 and CDR2 (germline): LGHNA, YNFKEQ. Trimming took 3 bases from V and 5 from J; bases not matched to a gene: 12. The CDR3 reads CASSQPDRGETTGELFF. The CDR3 nucleotides read TGTGCCAGCAGCCAGCCAGACCGGGGGGAGACGACCGGGGAGCTGTTTTTT.

J is TRBJ2-3 and V is TRBV7-9, with 13 positions matching TRBD2. The CDR3 is 14 residues long. V trimming: 5 bases; J trimming: 10 bases; junction bases outside the gene matches: 6. Germline V lookup: CDR1 SEHNR, CDR2 FQNEAQ (reference sequence). The CDR3 nucleotides are TGTGCCAGCAGCCCATGGACTAGCGGGAGCTCGCAGTATTTT. Protein sequence: CASSPWTSGSSQYF.

J is TRBJ2-1 and V is TRBV7-3; 7 nucleotides agree with TRBD2. Trimming cost V 3 bases and J 0 bases; bases outside gene matches: 2. From germline, CDR1 is SGHTA and CDR2 FQGTGA. This CDR3 spans 15 amino acids. This CDR3 reads CASSLGEGSYNEQFF. The CDR3 DNA reads as TGTGCCAGCAGCTTGGGGGAGGGCTCCTACAATGAGCAGTTCTTC.

This chain joins TRBV7-3 and TRBJ1-2; D is perhaps TRBD1 (5 bases). Germline CDR1 and CDR2: SGHTA and FQGTGA. V lost 4 bases and J 5 bases, leaving 14 bases between the germline ends. CDR3 length: 14 amino acids. The CDR3 loop is CASSSTRGGYGYTF. The CDR3 DNA sequence: TGTGCCAGCAGCTCAACCCGGGGGGGTTATGGCTACACCTTC.

This rearrangement joins TRBV7-2 to TRBJ2-5; D may be TRBD1 (5 bases). The V end lost 5 bases, the J end lost 1 base, and 14 bases lay between the germline ends. Looked up from germline, CDR1 is SGHTA and CDR2 is FQGNSA. The CDR3 spans 15 residues. CDR3 protein: CASSPLLGRQETQYF. CDR3 nucleotide sequence: TGTGCCAGCAGCCCTCTTTTGGGGCGCCAAGAGACCCAGTACTTC.

The chain links TRBV6-2 or TRBV6-3 to TRBJ2-7; no firm D call. CDR1 is MNHEY, CDR2 SVGEGT, per germline. The V end was cut by 5 bases, the J end by 1 base, with 9 bases between. This CDR3 spans 13 amino acids. CDR3 DNA: TGTGCCAGCAGTCCCTTGGCTTCCTACGAGCAGTACTTC. Protein sequence: CASSPLASYEQYF.

The chain links TRBV12-3 or TRBV12-4 to TRBJ1-2, with a tentative D call TRBD1 (6 bases). Trimming removed 8 bases at V and 0 bases at J, with 10 bases between. CDR3 length: 13 residues. As DNA, the CDR3 is TGTGCCAGCTGGGGGGGGCCTAACTATGGCTACACCTTC. As protein: CASWGGPNYGYTF.